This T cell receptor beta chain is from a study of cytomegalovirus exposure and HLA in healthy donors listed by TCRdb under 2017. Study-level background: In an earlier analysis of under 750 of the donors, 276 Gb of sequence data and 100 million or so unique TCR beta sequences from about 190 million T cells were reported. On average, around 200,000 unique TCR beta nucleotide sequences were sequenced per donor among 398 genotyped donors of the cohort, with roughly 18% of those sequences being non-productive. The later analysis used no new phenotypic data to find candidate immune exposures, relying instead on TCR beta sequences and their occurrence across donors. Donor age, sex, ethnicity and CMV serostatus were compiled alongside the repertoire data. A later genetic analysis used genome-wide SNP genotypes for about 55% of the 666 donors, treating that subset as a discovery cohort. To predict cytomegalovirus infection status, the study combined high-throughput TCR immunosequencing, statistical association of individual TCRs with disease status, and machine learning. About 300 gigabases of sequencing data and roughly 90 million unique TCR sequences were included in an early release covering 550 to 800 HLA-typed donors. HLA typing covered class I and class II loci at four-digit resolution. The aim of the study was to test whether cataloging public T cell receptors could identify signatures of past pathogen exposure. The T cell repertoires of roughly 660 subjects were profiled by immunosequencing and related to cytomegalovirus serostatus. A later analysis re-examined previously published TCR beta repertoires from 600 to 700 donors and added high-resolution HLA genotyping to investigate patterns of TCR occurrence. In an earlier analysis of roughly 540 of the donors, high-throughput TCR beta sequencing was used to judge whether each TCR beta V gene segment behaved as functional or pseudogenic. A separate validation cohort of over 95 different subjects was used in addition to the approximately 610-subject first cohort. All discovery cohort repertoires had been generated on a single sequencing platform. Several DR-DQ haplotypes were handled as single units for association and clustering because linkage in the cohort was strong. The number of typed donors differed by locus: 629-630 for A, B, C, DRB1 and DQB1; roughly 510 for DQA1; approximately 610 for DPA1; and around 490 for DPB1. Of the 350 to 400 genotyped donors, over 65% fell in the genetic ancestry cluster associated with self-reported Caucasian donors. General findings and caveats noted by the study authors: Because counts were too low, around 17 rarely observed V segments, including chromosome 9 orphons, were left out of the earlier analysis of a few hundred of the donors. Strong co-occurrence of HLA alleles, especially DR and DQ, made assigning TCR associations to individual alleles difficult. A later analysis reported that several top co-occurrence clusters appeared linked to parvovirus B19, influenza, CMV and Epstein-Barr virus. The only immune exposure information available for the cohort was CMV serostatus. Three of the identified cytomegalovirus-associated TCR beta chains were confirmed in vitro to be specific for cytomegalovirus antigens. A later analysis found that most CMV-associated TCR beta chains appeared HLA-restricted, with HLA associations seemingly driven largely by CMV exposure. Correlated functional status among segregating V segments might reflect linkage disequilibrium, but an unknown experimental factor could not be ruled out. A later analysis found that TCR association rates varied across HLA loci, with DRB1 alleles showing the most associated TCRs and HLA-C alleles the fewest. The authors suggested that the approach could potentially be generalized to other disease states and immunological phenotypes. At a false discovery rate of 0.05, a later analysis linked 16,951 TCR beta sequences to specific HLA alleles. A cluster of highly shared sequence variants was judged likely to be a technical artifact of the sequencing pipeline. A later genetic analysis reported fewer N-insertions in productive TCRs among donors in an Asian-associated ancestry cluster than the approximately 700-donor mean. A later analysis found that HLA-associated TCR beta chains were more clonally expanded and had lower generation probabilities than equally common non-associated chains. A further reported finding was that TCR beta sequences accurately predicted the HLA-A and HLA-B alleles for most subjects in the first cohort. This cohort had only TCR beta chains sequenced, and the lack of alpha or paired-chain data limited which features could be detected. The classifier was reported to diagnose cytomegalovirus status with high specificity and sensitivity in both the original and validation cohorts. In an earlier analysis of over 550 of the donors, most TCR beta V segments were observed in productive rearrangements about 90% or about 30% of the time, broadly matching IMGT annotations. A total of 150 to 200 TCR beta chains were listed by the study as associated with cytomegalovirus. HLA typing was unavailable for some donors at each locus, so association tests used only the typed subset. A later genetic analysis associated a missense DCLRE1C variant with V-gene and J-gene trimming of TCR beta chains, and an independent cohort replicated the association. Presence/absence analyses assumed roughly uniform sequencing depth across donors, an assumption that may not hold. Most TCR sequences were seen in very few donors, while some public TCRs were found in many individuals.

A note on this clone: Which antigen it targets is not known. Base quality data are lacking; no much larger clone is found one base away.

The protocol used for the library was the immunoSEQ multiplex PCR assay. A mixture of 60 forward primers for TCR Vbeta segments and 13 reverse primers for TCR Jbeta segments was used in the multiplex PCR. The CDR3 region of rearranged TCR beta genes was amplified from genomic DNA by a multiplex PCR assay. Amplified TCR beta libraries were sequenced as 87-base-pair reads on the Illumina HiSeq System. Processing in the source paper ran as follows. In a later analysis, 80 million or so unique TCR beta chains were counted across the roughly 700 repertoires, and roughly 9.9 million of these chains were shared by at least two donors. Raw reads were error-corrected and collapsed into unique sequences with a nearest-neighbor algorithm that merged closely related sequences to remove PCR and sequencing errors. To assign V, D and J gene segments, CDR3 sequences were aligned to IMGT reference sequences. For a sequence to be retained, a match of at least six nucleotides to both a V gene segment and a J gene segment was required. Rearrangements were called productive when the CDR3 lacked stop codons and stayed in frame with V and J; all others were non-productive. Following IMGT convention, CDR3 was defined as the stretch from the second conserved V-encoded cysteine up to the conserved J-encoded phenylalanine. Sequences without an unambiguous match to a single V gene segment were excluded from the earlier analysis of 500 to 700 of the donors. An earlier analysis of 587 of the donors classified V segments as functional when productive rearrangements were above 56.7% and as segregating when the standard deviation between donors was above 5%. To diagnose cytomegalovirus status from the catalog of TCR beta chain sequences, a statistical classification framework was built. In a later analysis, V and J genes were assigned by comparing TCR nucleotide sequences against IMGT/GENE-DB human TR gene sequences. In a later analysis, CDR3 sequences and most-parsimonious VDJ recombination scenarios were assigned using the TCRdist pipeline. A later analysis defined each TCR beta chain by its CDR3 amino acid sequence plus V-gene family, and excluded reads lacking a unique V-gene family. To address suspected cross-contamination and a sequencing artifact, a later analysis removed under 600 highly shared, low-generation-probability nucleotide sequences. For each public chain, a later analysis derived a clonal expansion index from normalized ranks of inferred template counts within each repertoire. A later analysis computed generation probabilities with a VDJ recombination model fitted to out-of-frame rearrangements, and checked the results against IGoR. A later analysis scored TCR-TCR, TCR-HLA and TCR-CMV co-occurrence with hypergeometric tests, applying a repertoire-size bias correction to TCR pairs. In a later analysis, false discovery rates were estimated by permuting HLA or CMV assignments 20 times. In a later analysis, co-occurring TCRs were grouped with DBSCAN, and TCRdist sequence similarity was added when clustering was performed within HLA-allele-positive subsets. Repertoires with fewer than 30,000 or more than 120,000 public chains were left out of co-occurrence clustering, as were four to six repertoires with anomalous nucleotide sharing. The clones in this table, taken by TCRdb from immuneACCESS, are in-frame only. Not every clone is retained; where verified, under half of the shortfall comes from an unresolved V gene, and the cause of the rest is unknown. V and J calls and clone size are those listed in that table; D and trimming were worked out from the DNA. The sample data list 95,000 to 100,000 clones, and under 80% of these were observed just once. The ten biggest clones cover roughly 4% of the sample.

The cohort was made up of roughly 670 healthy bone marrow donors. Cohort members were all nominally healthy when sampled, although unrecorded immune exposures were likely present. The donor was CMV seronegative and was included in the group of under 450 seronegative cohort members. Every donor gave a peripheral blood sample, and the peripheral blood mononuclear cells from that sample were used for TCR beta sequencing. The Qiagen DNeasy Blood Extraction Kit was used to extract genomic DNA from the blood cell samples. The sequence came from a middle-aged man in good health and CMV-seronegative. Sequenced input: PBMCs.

Here the CDR3 is given as CASSLAGGIVGYTF. The DNA reads TGTGCCAGCAGTTTAGCAGGGGGGATTGTAGGCTACACCTTC. In this chain, TRBV27 is recombined with TRBJ1-2, with 7 bases aligning to TRBD1. Ends trimmed: V by 2 bases, J by 8 bases; bases unmatched to a gene: 8. CDR3 length: 14 amino acids, cysteine to phenylalanine. Here the CDR3 DNA is all that survives: 42 bases in frame from base 1. As encoded in the germline V gene (reference sequence), CDR1 is MNHEY while CDR2 is SMNVEV.